Presented here are 18 T cell receptor beta chains from one specimen sequenced in a study of blood T cell repertoires in COVID-19. Clones were sequenced by immunoSEQ multiplex PCR, and TCRdb holds only the in-frame ones, with some missing. The sample lists fewer than 35,000 clones, around 90% occurring once. Source material: peripheral blood. The receptors were gathered from a man aged 55 to 69 with active COVID-19.

V and J are TRBV28 and TRBJ1-1; weak D call: TRBD1 (6 bases). Germline V gives CDR1 MDHEN, CDR2 SYDVKM. V shed 6 bases and J shed 0 bases, with 23 bases lying between them. CDR3 size: 18 residues. CDR3 nucleotides: TGTGCCAGCAGCTATAGGGACACCGGTATAATCATGAACACTGAAGCTTTCTTT. This sequence encodes CASSYRDTGIIMNTEAFF.

The chain links TRBV7-8 to TRBJ1-6; D call uncertain. The CDR3 is made up of 15 amino acids. Germline V CDR1 and CDR2: SGHVS, FQNEAQ. Trimming removed 0 bases from V and 8 bases from J, with 11 bases in between. CDR3 in amino acids: CASSLALMGDSPLHF. DNA for the CDR3: TGTGCCAGCAGCTTAGCCCTAATGGGAGATTCACCCCTCCACTTT.

The chain uses TRBV24-1 and TRBJ2-3, with 7 positions matching TRBD1. V lost 2 bases to trimming and J lost 0 bases; unmatched junction nucleotides: 4. CDR1 and CDR2 (germline): KGHDR, SFDVKD. The CDR3 extends over 16 amino acids. The CDR3 protein is CATSDSRTGSTDTQYF. The CDR3 DNA reads TGTGCCACCAGTGATTCGAGGACAGGTAGCACAGATACGCAGTATTTT.

The chain recombines TRBV10-1 with TRBJ2-6, with TRBD1 matching over 9 bases. Trimming removed 3 bases from V and 0 bases from J; junction bases left unmatched: 12. This CDR3 is 20 amino acids long. Germline CDR1 and CDR2: WNHNN and SYGVQD (reference sequence). Here the CDR3 reads CASSDKDRGQQFSGANVLTF. The CDR3 region has the DNA TGCGCCAGCAGTGACAAGGACAGGGGACAACAATTCTCTGGGGCCAACGTCCTGACTTTC.

The chain couples TRBV18 to TRBJ2-3, with TRBD2 matching over 10 bases. The ends lost 2 bases at V and 6 bases at J; junction bases unmatched: 5. The CDR3 is 15 residues long. The germline CDR1 and CDR2 sequences are KGHSH and LQKENI. The CDR3 nucleotides read TGTGCCAGCTCACCAGGGACTAGCGCAGTCGATACGCAGTATTTT. Amino acids: CASSPGTSAVDTQYF.

The rearrangement uses TRBV6-5 and TRBJ2-5; TRBD2 agrees at 11 bases. In germline, CDR1 is MNHEY, CDR2 SVGAGI. The CDR3 is 16 residues long. The V and J ends lost 2 bases and 5 bases, in that order; junction bases with no gene match: 7. CDR3 nucleotide sequence: TGTGCCAGCAGTTACGGGCTAGCGGGGGGCTGGGAGACCCAGTACTTC. It yields the protein CASSYGLAGGWETQYF.

CDR3 in DNA: TGTGCCAGCTCACCCTGGAGTAGCGGGGCTTCCTACGAGCAGTACTTC. This sequence encodes CASSPWSSGASYEQYF. The chain couples TRBV18 to TRBJ2-7; 8 positions agree with TRBD2. The CDR3 is 16 residues long. CDR1 is KGHSH and CDR2 is LQKENI in the germline V gene. J was trimmed by 1 base and V by 3 bases; bases with no gene match: 8.

The chain uses TRBV19 and TRBJ2-5; D possibly corresponds to TRBD1 (5 bases). This CDR3 is built from 13 residues. The germline gives CDR1 LNHDA, CDR2 SQIVND (reference sequence). The V end lost 3 bases, the J end lost 5 bases, and 10 bases lay between the germline ends. CDR3 sequence reads: CASSIQGWETQYF. The CDR3 DNA sequence: TGTGCCAGTAGTATCCAGGGATGGGAGACCCAGTACTTC. Based on the CDR3 plus reference TRBV19 and TRBJ2-5, the full variable domain is DGGITQSPKYLFRKEGQNVTLSCEQNLNHDAMYWYRQDPGQGLRLIYYSQIVNDFQKGDIAEGYSVSREKKESFPLTVTSAQKNPTAFYLCASSIQGWETQYFGPGTRLLVL.

V and J are TRBV6-5 and TRBJ2-5; 7 bases align to TRBD1. With V trimmed by 2 bases and J by 4 bases, 4 bases remained unmatched. Germline CDR1 MNHEY, CDR2 SVGAGI. The length of the CDR3 is 14 residues. CDR3 nucleotide sequence: TGTGCCAGCAGTTACAAGAGGGGGCCAGAGACCCAGTACTTC. Amino acids: CASSYKRGPETQYF.

The genes are TRBV3-1 (or the pseudogene TRBV3-2) and TRBJ2-1; 12 nucleotides line up with TRBD2. With V trimmed by 6 bases and J by 3 bases, 6 bases remained unmatched. Germline V gene lookup returns CDR1 LGHDT and CDR2 YNNKEL (reference sequence). CDR3 size: 16 residues. CDR3 residues: CASRSSGGAIYNEQFF. In nucleotides, the CDR3 is TGTGCCAGCAGATCTAGCGGGGGGGCTATCTACAATGAGCAGTTCTTC.

V usage is TRBV5-8 and J usage is TRBJ2-5, with D possibly matching TRBD1 (5 bases). The CDR3 covers 16 residues. V lost 4 bases and J 2 bases, leaving 18 bases between the germline ends. Germline V CDR1 and CDR2: SGHTS, YDEGEE. The CDR3 nucleotides read TGTGCCAGCAGCCCCGGCGTGCCAGGGCCTCAAGAGACCCAGTACTTC. It translates to CASSPGVPGPQETQYF.

The rearrangement uses TRBV2 and TRBJ2-6; TRBD1 matches at 9 bases. Trimming at V came to 6 bases and at J to 0 bases, leaving 6 bases not matched to a gene. The CDR3 runs to 17 residues. Germline V gene lookup returns CDR1 SNHLY and CDR2 FYNNEI. CDR3 sequence (DNA): TGTGCCAGCAGGCGGGACAGGGCCGTCTCTGGGGCCAACGTCCTGACTTTC. It is translated as CASRRDRAVSGANVLTF.

This clone occurred once. This chain uses TRBV28 with TRBJ2-2; weak D call: TRBD1 (5 bases). The CDR3 runs 13 residues. V was cut by 4 bases and J by 3 bases, with 6 bases left in between. Germline V gene data show CDR1 as MDHEN and CDR2 as SYDVKM. The CDR3 DNA reads TGTGCCAGCAGTTCCAGGGACACCGGGGAGCTGTTTTTT. Translated: CASSSRDTGELFF.

The chain is built from TRBV2 and TRBJ2-3; the match to TRBD2 covers 9 bases. The J segment lost 5 bases and the V segment lost 3 bases, leaving 9 bases of the junction unmatched. CDR3 length equals 16 residues. Germline CDR1 reads SNHLY; CDR2 reads FYNNEI. CDR3 loop: CASSDPGGGAGDTQYF. CDR3 sequence (DNA): TGTGCCAGCAGTGACCCGGGCGGGGGGGCCGGAGATACGCAGTATTTT. The whole variable domain, remainder taken from reference TRBV2 and TRBJ2-3, is EPEVTQTPSHQVTQMGQEVILRCVPISNHLYFYWYRQILGQKVEFLVSFYNNEISEKSEIFDDQFSVERPDGSNFTLKIRSTKLEDSAMYFCASSDPGGGAGDTQYFGPGTRLTVL.

About this clone: Other nucleotide sequences from this sample produce the same CDR3. The CDR3 loop is CASSQRQGYEQYF. CDR3 in DNA: TGCGCCAGCAGCCAACGACAGGGCTACGAGCAGTACTTC. The rearrangement links TRBV4-1 to TRBJ2-7; 7 bases align to TRBD1. The CDR3 length is 13 residues. V gave up 2 bases and J gave up 3 bases; unmatched junction bases: 1. Germline-derived CDR1 and CDR2 are MGHRA and YSYEKL.

This clone was found once. V is TRBV4-2 and J is TRBJ2-3; 9 bases match TRBD2. From germline, CDR1 is LGHNA and CDR2 YNFKEQ. The CDR3 length is 15 residues. The ends lost 5 bases at V and 0 bases at J; junction bases unmatched: 3. The CDR3 region is CASSGSGGSTDTQYF. CDR3 in DNA: TGTGCCAGCAGCGGTAGCGGGGGCAGCACAGATACGCAGTATTTT.

The chain combines TRBV9 with TRBJ2-7; 11 nucleotides align to TRBD2. The V and J ends lost 5 bases and 3 bases, in that order; junction bases with no gene match: 4. The germline CDR1 and CDR2 sequences are SGDLS and YYNGEE. The CDR3 has 14 amino acids. CDR3 nucleotides: TGTGCCAGCAGGCCTGGACTAGCGGGCTACGAGCAGTACTTC. Its translation: CASRPGLAGYEQYF.

The rearrangement links TRBV4-1 to TRBJ2-5; TRBD2 aligns across 8 bases. Germline trimming cut 1 base from V and 2 bases from J; bases unmatched to any gene: 3. From germline, CDR1 is MGHRA and CDR2 YSYEKL. The CDR3 is 15 residues long. The CDR3 region is CASSQAQRGQETQYF. The CDR3 coding sequence is TGCGCCAGCAGCCAAGCCCAGCGGGGGCAAGAGACCCAGTACTTC.